This entry lists 12 T cell receptor beta chains sequenced from one sample in a study of cytomegalovirus exposure and HLA in healthy donors. TCRdb's table, derived via immunoSEQ multiplex PCR, lists solely in-frame clones and lacks some. The table includes about 38,000 clones, just under 95% detected once. The sequencing sample was made of PBMCs. The receptors stem from a young man in good health and CMV-seronegative.

This chain uses TRBV5-4 with TRBJ2-1, with 10 bases fitting TRBD2. The CDR3 sequence is 15 residues long. In germline, CDR1 is SGHNT, CDR2 YYREEE (reference sequence). Trimming took 3 bases from V and 9 from J; bases not matched to a gene: 9. CDR3 nucleotide sequence: TGTGCCAGCAGCTCAGTAGCGGGGGGCCTAGGTGAGCAGTTCTTC. Protein product: CASSSVAGGLGEQFF.

The gene calls are TRBV12-2 and TRBJ2-1; no DNA check was done on the table's D call, TRBD1. TRBV12-2 is an annotated pseudogene. This CDR3 is built from 16 residues. CDR3 DNA sequence: TGTGCAAGTCGCTTCCCGGGACAGGGGGCGAGTAATGAGCAGTTCTTC. Translation: CASRFPGQGASNEQFF.

The V gene is TRBV7-6, the J gene TRBJ1-5; D perhaps matches TRBD1 (5 bases). Trimming stripped 4 bases from V and 9 bases from J, with 16 bases between. This CDR3 region has 14 residues. The germline gives CDR1 SGHVS, CDR2 FNYEAQ. The DNA for the CDR3 is TGTGCCAGCAGCTCCGGGGGAGGCGAAGGGCCCCAGCATTTT. It is translated as CASSSGGGEGPQHF.

This sequence joins TRBV6-4 and TRBJ1-6; 7 bases map to TRBD1. Germline CDR1 reads MRHNA; CDR2 reads SNTAGT. The CDR3 sequence is 18 residues long. Germline trimming cut 2 bases from V and 7 bases from J; bases unmatched to any gene: 14. CDR3 sequence: CASSDPEGAPHSNSPLHF. The DNA for the CDR3 is TGTGCCAGCAGTGACCCCGAGGGGGCGCCGCACTCCAATTCACCCCTCCACTTT.

The chain joins TRBV28 to TRBJ2-1, with 9 bases that match TRBD1. This CDR3 comprises 16 residues. Germline V gene sequence: CDR1 MDHEN, CDR2 SYDVKM. Trimming removed 3 bases from V and 5 bases from J; junction bases left unmatched: 8. Written as DNA, the CDR3 is TGTGCCAGCAGTTTTCCAGGGACAGGGCAAAACAATGAGCAGTTCTTC. Residues: CASSFPGTGQNNEQFF.

This rearrangement joins TRBV5-1 to TRBJ1-4; 8 bases match TRBD1. Germline V gives CDR1 SGHRS, CDR2 YFSETQ. Losses at the gene ends were 6 bases for V and 6 bases for J; bases not matched to a gene: 4. The CDR3 is made up of 13 amino acids. As DNA, the CDR3 is TGCGCCAGCACCCCGACAGGGGATGAAAAACTGTTTTTT. Encoded protein: CASTPTGDEKLFF.

CDR3 in amino acids: CASSSGLAGETQYF. The CDR3 nucleotides are TGTGCCAGCAGCTCGGGACTAGCGGGAGAGACCCAGTACTTC. The rearrangement joins TRBV5-4 to TRBJ2-5; 12 nucleotides agree with TRBD2. Germline V gene sequence: CDR1 SGHNT, CDR2 YYREEE (reference sequence). Trimming cost V 3 bases and J 4 bases; bases outside gene matches: 1. The CDR3 length is 14 residues.

The chain has TRBV7-9 and TRBJ1-4; D is unclear. CDR3 length equals 18 residues. From germline, CDR1 is SEHNR and CDR2 FQNEAQ (reference sequence). V was pared by 1 base and J by 9 bases, with 24 bases between. The CDR3 nucleotides are TGTGCCAGCAGCTTAGTTTCCGACACTATGGACTTAATGAAAAAACTGTTTTTT. As protein: CASSLVSDTMDLMKKLFF.

This chain connects TRBV27 to TRBJ1-5; unclear D gene. CDR3 size: 14 residues. Trimming took 4 bases from V and 2 from J, leaving 9 bases between them. Per the germline V gene, CDR1 is MNHEY and CDR2 is SMNVEV (reference sequence). CDR3 loop: CASSWAGGNQPQHF. CDR3 nucleotides: TGTGCCAGCAGTTGGGCAGGTGGCAATCAGCCCCAGCATTTT.

V and J are TRBV28 and TRBJ2-7; TRBD2 agrees at 10 bases. The V and J ends lost 7 bases and 7 bases, in that order; junction bases with no gene match: 16. Germline CDR1 MDHEN, CDR2 SYDVKM. The CDR3 contains 16 residues. Here the CDR3 DNA reads TGTGCCAGCAAGGGACAGCTCACGCTACTAGCGGGGGAGCAGTACTTC. This translates into CASKGQLTLLAGEQYF.

This clone was picked up one time. The rearrangement links TRBV2 to TRBJ2-1; TRBD2 matches at 11 bases. This CDR3 is 15 amino acids long. Germline CDR1 is SNHLY and CDR2 is FYNNEI. V shed 5 bases, J shed 6 bases, and the junction held 6 bases outside the gene matches. The CDR3 nucleotides are TGTGCCAGCAGTCTTGGGCTAGCGGGGGGCAATGAGCAGTTCTTC. Its protein product is CASSLGLAGGNEQFF. The whole variable domain, filled in from reference TRBV2 and TRBJ2-1, reads EPEVTQTPSHQVTQMGQEVILRCVPISNHLYFYWYRQILGQKVEFLVSFYNNEISEKSEIFDDQFSVERPDGSNFTLKIRSTKLEDSAMYFCASSLGLAGGNEQFFGPGTRLTVL.

The chain links TRBV6-1 to TRBJ1-5; TRBD1 might be the D (6 bases). Germline V CDR1 and CDR2: MNHNS, SASEGT. CDR3 length: 16 amino acids. The ends were cut back, 1 base at V and 0 bases at J, with 10 bases in the middle. The CDR3: CASSEETGFSNQPQHF. For the CDR3, the DNA is TGTGCCAGCAGTGAAGAAACAGGGTTTAGCAATCAGCCCCAGCATTTT.